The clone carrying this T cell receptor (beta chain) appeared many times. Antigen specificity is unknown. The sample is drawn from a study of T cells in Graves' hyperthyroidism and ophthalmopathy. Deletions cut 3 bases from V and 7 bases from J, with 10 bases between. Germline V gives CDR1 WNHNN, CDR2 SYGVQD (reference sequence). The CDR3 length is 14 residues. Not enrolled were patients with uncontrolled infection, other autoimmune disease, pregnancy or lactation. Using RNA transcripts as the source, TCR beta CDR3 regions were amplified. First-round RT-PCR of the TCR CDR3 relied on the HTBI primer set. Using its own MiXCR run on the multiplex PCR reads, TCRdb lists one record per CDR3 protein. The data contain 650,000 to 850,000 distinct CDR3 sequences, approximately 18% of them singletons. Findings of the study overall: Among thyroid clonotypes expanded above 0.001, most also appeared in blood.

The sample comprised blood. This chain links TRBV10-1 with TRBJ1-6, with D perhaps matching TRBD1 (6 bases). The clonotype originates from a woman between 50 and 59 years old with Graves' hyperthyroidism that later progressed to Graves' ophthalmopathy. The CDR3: CASSESGDNSPLHF. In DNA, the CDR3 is TGCGCCAGCAGTGAATCAGGGGACAATTCACCCCTCCACTTT.